The clone carrying this T cell receptor beta chain was seen many times. The sample comes from a study of kidney transplant recipient with SARS-CoV-2 infection. TCRdb reprocessed the reads via MiXCR and lists one record per CDR3 protein. The data show roughly 230,000 distinct CDR3 sequences, around 30% seen once. Germline CDR1 SGHTA, CDR2 FQGTGA. The V gene lost 3 bases and the J gene lost 5 bases, with 9 bases spanning the gap. The CDR3 contains 13 residues. The origin of this receptor is a male patient in his 30s who had COVID-19 and was a kidney transplant recipient. The T cells may come from the graft donor. The gene calls are TRBV7-3 and TRBJ2-3, with a tentative D call TRBD2 (5 bases). Sample: a blood sample, taken at baseline and between days 110 and 120 from a kidney transplant recipient. DNA of the CDR3: TGTGCCAGCAGCTTGAGGGAAGGAGATACGCAGTATTTT. Translating gives CASSLREGDTQYF.